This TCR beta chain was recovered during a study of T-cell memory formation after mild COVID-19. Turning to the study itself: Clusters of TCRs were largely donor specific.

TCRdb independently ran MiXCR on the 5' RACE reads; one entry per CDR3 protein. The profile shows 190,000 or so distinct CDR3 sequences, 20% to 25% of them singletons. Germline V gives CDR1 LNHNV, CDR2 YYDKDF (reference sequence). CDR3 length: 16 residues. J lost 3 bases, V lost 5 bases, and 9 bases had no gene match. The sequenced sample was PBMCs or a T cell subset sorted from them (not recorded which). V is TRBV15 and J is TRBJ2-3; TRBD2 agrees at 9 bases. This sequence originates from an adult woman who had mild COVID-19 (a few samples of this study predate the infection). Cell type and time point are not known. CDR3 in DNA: TGTGCCACCAGCCCTGGGGATAGCGGGAGTACAGATACGCAGTATTTT. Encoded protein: CATSPGDSGSTDTQYF.